This T cell receptor beta chain was observed in a study of T-cell memory formation after mild COVID-19. One entry per CDR3 protein results from TCRdb running MiXCR on the 5' RACE reads. The sample yields 400,000 to 500,000 distinct CDR3 sequences, about 20% seen once. V shed 2 bases and J shed 0 bases, with 5 bases lying between them. CDR1 is SEHNR, CDR2 FQNEAQ, per germline (reference sequence). This CDR3 region has 14 residues. The sample was PBMCs or a T cell subset sorted from them (not recorded which). The rearrangement joins TRBV7-9 to TRBJ1-5; no reliable D call. This receptor was obtained from a man between 18 and 35 years old who had mild COVID-19 (a few samples of this study predate the infection). Cell type and time point are not known. CDR3 coding DNA: TGTGCCAGCAGCTTACAGAATAGCAATCAGCCCCAGCATTTT. The encoded protein is CASSLQNSNQPQHF.